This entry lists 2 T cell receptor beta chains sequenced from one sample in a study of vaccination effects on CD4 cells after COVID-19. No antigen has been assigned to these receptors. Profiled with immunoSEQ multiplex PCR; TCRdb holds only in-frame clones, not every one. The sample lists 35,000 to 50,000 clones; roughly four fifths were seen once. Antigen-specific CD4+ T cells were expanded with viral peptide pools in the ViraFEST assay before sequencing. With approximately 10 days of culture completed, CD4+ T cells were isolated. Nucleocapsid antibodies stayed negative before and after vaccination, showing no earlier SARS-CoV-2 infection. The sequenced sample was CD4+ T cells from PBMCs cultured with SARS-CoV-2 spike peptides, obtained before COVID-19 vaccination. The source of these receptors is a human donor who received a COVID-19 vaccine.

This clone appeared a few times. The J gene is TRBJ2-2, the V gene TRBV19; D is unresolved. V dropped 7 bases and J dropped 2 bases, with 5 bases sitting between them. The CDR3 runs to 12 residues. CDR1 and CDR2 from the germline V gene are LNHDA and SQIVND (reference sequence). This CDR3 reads CASTSNTGELFF. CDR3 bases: TGTGCCAGTACTTCTAACACCGGGGAGCTGTTTTTT.

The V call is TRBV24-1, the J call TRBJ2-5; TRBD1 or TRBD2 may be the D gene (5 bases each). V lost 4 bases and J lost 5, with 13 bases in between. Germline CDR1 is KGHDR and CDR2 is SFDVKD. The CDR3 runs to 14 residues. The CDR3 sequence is CATSESGSVETQYF. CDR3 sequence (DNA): TGTGCCACCAGTGAGTCAGGGAGCGTGGAGACCCAGTACTTC.